One and the same sample provided the 30 T cell receptor beta chains below, sequenced in a study of blood T cell repertoires in COVID-19. Data came from immunoSEQ multiplex PCR; TCRdb stores just in-frame clones and leaves some out. Among just over 150,000 clones listed, approximately 84% were seen once. Sequencing was performed on peripheral blood. The origin of the receptors is a woman aged 80 or over with acute or convalescent COVID-19.

The chain recombines TRBV30 with TRBJ1-2, with D possibly being TRBD1 (5 bases). The CDR3 totals 15 residues. Germline CDR1 and CDR2: GTSNPN and SVGIG (reference sequence). Trimming removed 0 bases at V and 2 bases at J, with 13 bases between. The CDR3 sequence: CAWSVRQRGNYGYTF. DNA for the CDR3: TGTGCCTGGAGTGTACGACAACGGGGGAACTATGGCTACACCTTC.

This chain links TRBV27 with TRBJ2-1; 9 bases agree with TRBD1. Germline loops: CDR1 MNHEY, CDR2 SMNVEV (reference sequence). Losses at the gene ends were 2 bases for V and 3 bases for J; bases not matched to a gene: 8. The length of the CDR3 is 17 residues. The CDR3 loop is CASSLRGQGGIYNEQFF. As DNA, the CDR3 is TGTGCCAGCAGTTTAAGGGGACAGGGCGGCATCTACAATGAGCAGTTCTTC.

CDR3 sequence (DNA): TGTGCCAGCAGCCCCCTCATCCGGACTAGCGGGAGGGAGACCCAGTACTTC. Amino acid sequence: CASSPLIRTSGRETQYF. This chain joins TRBV11-2 and TRBJ2-5, with 14 nucleotides matching TRBD2. The CDR3 has 17 residues. J gave up 5 bases and V 5 bases, and 10 bases lay outside the gene matches. Germline CDR1 and CDR2: SGHAT and FQNNGV.

V usage is TRBV11-2 and J usage is TRBJ2-7, with 7 bases aligning to TRBD1. The CDR3 totals 14 residues. Germline CDR1 reads SGHAT; CDR2 reads FQNNGV. The V segment lost 0 bases and the J segment 5 bases; nucleotides outside the gene matches: 4. The DNA for the CDR3 is TGTGCCAGCAGCTTAGAGACAGGGCCCAACGAGCAGTACTTC. Translated, it gives CASSLETGPNEQYF.

The genes are TRBV7-2 and TRBJ1-6, with a possible D match to TRBD1 (5 bases). CDR3 length: 14 amino acids. With 5 bases removed from V and 7 bases from J, the gap between germline ends came to 12 bases. Germline values: CDR1 SGHTA, CDR2 FQGNSA. This chain's CDR3 is CASSAPGGNSPLHF. Here the CDR3 DNA reads TGTGCCAGCAGCGCCCCGGGGGGGAATTCACCCCTCCACTTT.

This rearrangement joins TRBV10-3 to TRBJ2-1; 7 nucleotides align to TRBD2. The germline V gene encodes CDR1 ENHRY and CDR2 SYGVKD. The CDR3 extends over 17 amino acids. V lost 1 base, J lost 2 bases, and 8 bases stayed unmatched. The CDR3 nucleotides are TGTGCCATCAGTGAGTTCGTCGGCGGGAGACCCTACAATGAGCAGTTCTTC. This codes for CAISEFVGGRPYNEQFF.

V usage is TRBV18 and J usage is TRBJ1-5, with TRBD1 matching over 10 bases. Germline CDR1 KGHSH, CDR2 LQKENI. Trimming at V came to 4 bases and at J to 5 bases, leaving 2 bases not matched to a gene. This CDR3 has 14 amino acids. The CDR3 nucleotides read TGTGCCAGCTCACGCGGGACAGGGGATCAGCCCCAGCATTTT. Translating gives CASSRGTGDQPQHF. The full variable domain, with the rest looked up from reference TRBV18 and TRBJ1-5, is NAGVMQNPRHLVRRRGQEARLRCSPMKGHSHVYWYRQLPEEGLKFMVYLQKENIIDESGMPKERFSAEFPKEGPSILRIQQVVRGDSAAYFCASSRGTGDQPQHFGDGTRLSIL.

The chain employs TRBV5-1 and TRBJ2-7; maybe TRBD2 (7 bases). Trimming removed 0 bases from V and 5 bases from J, with 9 bases in between. The CDR3 loop spans 13 amino acids. CDR1 is SGHRS and CDR2 is YFSETQ in the germline V gene. The CDR3 sequence is CASSLVGGHEQYF. The CDR3 nucleotides read TGCGCCAGCAGCTTGGTCGGGGGGCACGAGCAGTACTTC.

The chain has TRBV27 and TRBJ2-1; TRBD1 aligns across 7 bases. J was trimmed by 8 bases and V by 9 bases; bases with no gene match: 16. Germline-derived CDR1 and CDR2 are MNHEY and SMNVEV (reference sequence). This CDR3 spans 15 amino acids. The CDR3 is CASRAGGATGHEQFF. The DNA for the CDR3 is TGTGCCAGTCGGGCAGGGGGTGCCACAGGCCATGAGCAGTTCTTC.

The chain is built from TRBV4-2 and TRBJ2-6; no definite D call. The CDR3 is 17 residues long. V was clipped by 4 bases and J by 4 bases, with 17 bases between them. The germline V gene encodes CDR1 LGHNA and CDR2 YNFKEQ. CDR3 coding DNA: TGTGCCAGCAGCCTCGTGGAAGGAGACTCCGGGGCCAACGTCCTGACTTTC. It yields the protein CASSLVEGDSGANVLTF.

This chain joins TRBV28 and TRBJ1-5; D may be TRBD1 (5 bases). CDR1 and CDR2 from the germline V gene are MDHEN and SYDVKM. CDR3 length equals 16 residues. V was pared by 2 bases and J by 3 bases, with 14 bases between. In nucleotides, the CDR3 is TGTGCCAGCAGTTTAGGGACGGGAGCACCCAATCAGCCCCAGCATTTT. It codes for CASSLGTGAPNQPQHF.

The chain couples TRBV23-1 to TRBJ2-3, with D tentatively TRBD1 (6 bases). TRBV23-1 counts as an open reading frame of uncertain function. V lost 3 bases and J lost 2, with 21 bases in between. The CDR3 runs to 18 residues. The CDR3 spells CASSQVRGPQGPTDTQYF. As DNA, the CDR3 is TGCGCCAGCAGTCAGGTCCGGGGCCCCCAGGGGCCCACAGATACGCAGTATTTT.

CDR3 nucleotide sequence: TGTGCCAGCAGCGCGCGACTAGCGGGAGGCGTTGAGACCCAGTACTTC. This gives the protein CASSARLAGGVETQYF. The V call is TRBV5-4, the J call TRBJ2-5; 13 nucleotides align to TRBD2. The CDR3 has 16 amino acids. Trimming cost V 4 bases and J 5 bases; bases outside gene matches: 8. Germline V gene sequence: CDR1 SGHNT, CDR2 YYREEE (reference sequence). Drawing the rest from reference TRBV5-4 and TRBJ2-5, the complete variable domain is ETGVTQSPTHLIKTRGQQVTLRCSSQSGHNTVSWYQQALGQGPQFIFQYYREEENGRGNFPPRFSGLQFPNYSSELNVNALELDDSALYLCASSARLAGGVETQYFGPGTRLLVL.

The chain uses TRBV5-1 and TRBJ2-1; 8 bases match TRBD2. The length of the CDR3 is 15 residues. V shed 4 bases, J shed 0 bases, and the junction held 3 bases outside the gene matches. Germline V gives CDR1 SGHRS, CDR2 YFSETQ. In DNA form, the CDR3 reads TGCGCCAGCAGCGGCGGGAGGACCTCCTACAATGAGCAGTTCTTC. Translating it yields CASSGGRTSYNEQFF.

The rearrangement links TRBV5-1 to TRBJ2-1, with 9 bases matching TRBD2. V was clipped by 7 bases and J by 2 bases; unmatched bases: 1. This CDR3 is built from 13 residues. Germline V gene sequence: CDR1 SGHRS, CDR2 YFSETQ. The CDR3 loop is CASGTSPYNEQFF. The CDR3 DNA reads as TGCGCCAGCGGGACTAGCCCCTACAATGAGCAGTTCTTC.

The chain combines TRBV6-5 with TRBJ1-2; D uncertain. Between the trimmed V and J ends, which lost 0 bases and 6 bases, there was a span of 11 bases. The length of the CDR3 is 14 residues. CDR1 and CDR2 (germline): MNHEY, SVGAGI. This chain's CDR3 is CASSYSSGSDGYTF. In DNA, the CDR3 is TGTGCCAGCAGTTACTCGTCGGGGTCGGATGGCTACACCTTC.

The chain couples TRBV5-1 to TRBJ1-5; D is unclear. Looked up from germline, CDR1 is SGHRS and CDR2 is YFSETQ. The CDR3 runs to 15 residues. V was clipped by 5 bases and J by 6 bases, with 18 bases between them. In DNA, the CDR3 is TGCGCCAGCAGTTCCGACGGGAAGGACTCTCAGCCCCAGCATTTT. It specifies CASSSDGKDSQPQHF.

J is TRBJ1-1 and V is TRBV18; D unclear. V dropped 0 bases and J dropped 1 base, with 6 bases sitting between them. This CDR3 is 14 amino acids long. From germline, CDR1 is KGHSH and CDR2 LQKENI. The CDR3 bases are TGTGCCAGCTCACCACCAGGCGGGAACACTGAAGCTTTCTTT. Translating gives CASSPPGGNTEAFF.

This clone appeared a few times. The rearrangement links TRBV30 to TRBJ2-3, with D tentatively TRBD1 (5 bases). Trimming took off 5 bases at V and 0 bases at J, with 12 bases between the two ends. Germline lookup yields CDR1 GTSNPN and CDR2 SVGIG (reference sequence). The CDR3 runs to 14 residues. CDR3 sequence reads: CAWAVTASTDTQYF. In nucleotides, the CDR3 is TGTGCCTGGGCCGTGACAGCTAGCACAGATACGCAGTATTTT.

This clone has more than one count but fewer than ten. This chain joins TRBV3-1 (or the pseudogene TRBV3-2) and TRBJ1-1; TRBD1 might be the D (5 bases). This CDR3 region has 15 residues. CDR1 is LGHDT, CDR2 YNNKEL, per germline (reference sequence). V dropped 4 bases and J dropped 0 bases, with 12 bases sitting between them. CDR3 sequence: CASSPLDSLNTEAFF. The CDR3 DNA follows: TGTGCCAGCAGCCCACTCGACAGTTTGAACACTGAAGCTTTCTTT.

This sequence joins TRBV5-1 and TRBJ2-1, with 12 bases fitting TRBD2. Germline V CDR1 and CDR2: SGHRS, YFSETQ. The CDR3 is 17 amino acids. The V and J ends lost 2 bases and 3 bases, in that order; junction bases with no gene match: 6. The CDR3 DNA reads as TGCGCCAGCAGCTTCTCTTGGACTAGCGGGATCTACAATGAGCAGTTCTTC. Amino acids: CASSFSWTSGIYNEQFF.

The CDR3 here is CASSSSGRDYEQYF. The CDR3 bases are TGTGCCAGCTCCTCCAGCGGGAGAGATTACGAGCAGTACTTC. This chain joins TRBV18 and TRBJ2-7; 8 bases match TRBD2. In germline, CDR1 is KGHSH, CDR2 LQKENI. This CDR3 spans 14 amino acids. The ends lost 6 bases at V and 4 bases at J; junction bases unmatched: 8.

The rearrangement joins TRBV9 to TRBJ2-2, with 11 bases matching TRBD2. With 3 bases clipped from V and 7 bases from J, the junction kept 5 bases outside the gene matches. The germline CDR1 and CDR2 sequences are SGDLS and YYNGEE. This CDR3 contains 15 residues. The CDR3 DNA is TGTGCCAGCAGCGGGACTAGCGGGCCCCACGGGGAGCTGTTTTTT. The encoded protein is CASSGTSGPHGELFF. Complete variable domain (other parts from reference TRBV9 and TRBJ2-2): DSGVTQTPKHLITATGQRVTLRCSPRSGDLSVYWYQQSLDQGLQFLIQYYNGEERAKGNILERFSAQQFPDLHSELNLSSLELGDSALYFCASSGTSGPHGELFFGEGSRLTVL.

The CDR3 sequence is CASSTSSSIQTQYF. CDR3 bases: TGTGCCAGTAGTACCTCGTCTAGCATACAGACCCAGTACTTC. This chain uses TRBV19 with TRBJ2-5, with a weak D call TRBD2 (5 bases). Trimming pared 4 bases from V and 6 bases from J, leaving 15 bases between. Germline lookup yields CDR1 LNHDA and CDR2 SQIVND (reference sequence). The CDR3 consists of 14 residues.

The rearrangement uses TRBV11-2 and TRBJ2-7; D is perhaps TRBD2 (5 bases). The CDR3 length is 17 residues. The V end lost 0 bases, the J end lost 2 bases, and 17 bases lay between the germline ends. In germline, CDR1 is SGHAT, CDR2 FQNNGV. The CDR3 here is CASSLDHSSLAPYEQYF. Here the CDR3 DNA reads TGTGCCAGCAGCTTAGATCATTCTTCCCTAGCTCCCTACGAGCAGTACTTC.

V and J are TRBV30 and TRBJ2-1; 15 nucleotides line up with TRBD2. Trimming at V came to 0 bases and at J to 8 bases, leaving 2 bases not matched to a gene. The V gene's germline CDR1 is GTSNPN and CDR2 SVGIG (reference sequence). The CDR3 spans 15 residues. CDR3 nucleotides: TGTGCCTGGAGTGTCGGACTAGCGGGAGGGGATGAGCAGTTCTTC. Its protein is CAWSVGLAGGDEQFF.

The rearrangement joins TRBV7-7 to TRBJ2-5, with a possible D match to TRBD2 (6 bases). Trimming removed 0 bases from V and 10 bases from J, with 15 bases in between. This CDR3 spans 14 amino acids. Looked up from germline, CDR1 is SSHAT and CDR2 is FNYEAQ (reference sequence). The CDR3 sequence: CASSLARHGGDQYF. The CDR3 coding sequence is TGTGCCAGCAGCTTAGCGCGGCACGGAGGGGACCAGTACTTC.

The rearrangement uses TRBV6-2 or TRBV6-3 and TRBJ2-1; 9 bases fit TRBD2. With 5 bases clipped from V and 5 bases from J, the junction kept 10 bases outside the gene matches. The germline gives CDR1 MNHEY, CDR2 SVGEGT. This CDR3 is 16 amino acids long. This chain's CDR3 is CASSNGRLAGNNEQFF. CDR3 DNA sequence: TGTGCCAGCAGTAATGGGAGGCTAGCGGGGAACAATGAGCAGTTCTTC.

J is TRBJ2-7 and V is TRBV21-1; the D call of TRBD2 is as the table states it, not checked on the DNA. TRBV21-1 is a documented pseudogene. The CDR3 is 16 amino acids. The CDR3 loop is CASSHLLAGAVYEQYF. The CDR3 region has the DNA TGTGCCAGCAGCCATTTACTAGCGGGAGCCGTTTACGAGCAGTACTTC.

The gene calls are TRBV3-1 (or the pseudogene TRBV3-2) and TRBJ2-7, with TRBD2 matching 9 bases. Germline CDR1 is LGHDT and CDR2 is YNNKEL (reference sequence). The CDR3 is 17 amino acids. Trimming removed 1 base from V and 3 bases from J; junction bases left unmatched: 10. CDR3 loop: CASSQGPASGRNYEQYF. The CDR3, as DNA: TGTGCCAGCAGCCAAGGGCCCGCGAGCGGGAGGAACTACGAGCAGTACTTC.